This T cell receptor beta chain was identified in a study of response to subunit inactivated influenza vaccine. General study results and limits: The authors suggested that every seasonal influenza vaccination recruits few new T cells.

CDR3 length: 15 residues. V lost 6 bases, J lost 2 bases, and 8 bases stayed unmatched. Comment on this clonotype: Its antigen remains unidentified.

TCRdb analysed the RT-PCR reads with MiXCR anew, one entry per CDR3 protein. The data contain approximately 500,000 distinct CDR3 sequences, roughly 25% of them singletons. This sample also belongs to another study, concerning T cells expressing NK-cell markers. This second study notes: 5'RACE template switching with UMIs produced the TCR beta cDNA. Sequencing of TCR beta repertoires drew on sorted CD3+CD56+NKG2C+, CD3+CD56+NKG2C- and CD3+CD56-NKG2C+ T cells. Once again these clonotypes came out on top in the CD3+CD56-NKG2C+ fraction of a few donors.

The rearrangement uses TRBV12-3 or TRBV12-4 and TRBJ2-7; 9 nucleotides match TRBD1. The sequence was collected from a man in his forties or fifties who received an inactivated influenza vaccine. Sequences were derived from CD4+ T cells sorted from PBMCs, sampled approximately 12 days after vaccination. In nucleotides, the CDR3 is TGTGCCAGCAGCGAGGCCGGGACAGGGACCTACGAGCAGTACTTC. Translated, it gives CASSEAGTGTYEQYF.